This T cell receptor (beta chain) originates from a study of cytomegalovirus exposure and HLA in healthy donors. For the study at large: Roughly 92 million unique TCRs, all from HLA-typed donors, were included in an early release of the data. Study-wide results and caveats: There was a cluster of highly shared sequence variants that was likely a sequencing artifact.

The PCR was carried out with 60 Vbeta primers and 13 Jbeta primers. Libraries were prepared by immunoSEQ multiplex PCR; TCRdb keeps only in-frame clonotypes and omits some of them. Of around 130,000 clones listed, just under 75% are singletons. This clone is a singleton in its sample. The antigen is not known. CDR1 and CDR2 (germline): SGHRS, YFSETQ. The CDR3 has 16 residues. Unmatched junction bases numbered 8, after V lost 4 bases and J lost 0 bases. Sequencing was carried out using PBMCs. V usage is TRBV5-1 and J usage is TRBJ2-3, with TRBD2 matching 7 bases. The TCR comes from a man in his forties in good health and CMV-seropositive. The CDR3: CASSLVSGGSTDTQYF. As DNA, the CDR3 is TGCGCCAGCAGCCTAGTGTCGGGAGGCAGCACAGATACGCAGTATTTT.